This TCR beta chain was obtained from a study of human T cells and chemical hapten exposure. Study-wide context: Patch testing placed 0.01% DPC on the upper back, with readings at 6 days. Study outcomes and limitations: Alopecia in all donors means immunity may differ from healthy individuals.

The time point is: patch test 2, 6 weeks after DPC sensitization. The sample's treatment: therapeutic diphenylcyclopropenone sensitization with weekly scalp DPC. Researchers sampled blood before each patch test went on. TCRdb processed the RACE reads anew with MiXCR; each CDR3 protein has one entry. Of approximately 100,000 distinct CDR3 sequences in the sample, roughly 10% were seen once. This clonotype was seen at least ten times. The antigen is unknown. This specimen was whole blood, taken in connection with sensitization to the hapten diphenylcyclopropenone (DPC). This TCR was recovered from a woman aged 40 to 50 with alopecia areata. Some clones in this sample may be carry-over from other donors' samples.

The chain's CDR3 is CASSPWTSGGTYNEQFF. CDR3 coding DNA: TGTGCCAGCAGCCCTTGGACTAGCGGGGGGACCTACAATGAGCAGTTCTTC. The chain uses TRBV7-8 and TRBJ2-1; 14 nucleotides match TRBD2. J gave up 2 bases and V 5 bases, and 5 bases lay outside the gene matches. CDR1 SGHVS and CDR2 FQNEAQ come from the germline V gene. This CDR3 region has 17 residues.